These 22 T cell receptor beta chains were all obtained from the same sample, sequenced in a study of cytomegalovirus exposure and HLA in healthy donors. In the PCR, 60 Vbeta and 13 Jbeta primers were used. Clones were sequenced by immunoSEQ multiplex PCR, and TCRdb holds only the in-frame ones, with some missing. This sample has about 300,000 clones, with just over 85% found just once. The sequencing input was PBMCs. The source is a man aged 35 to 55 in good health and CMV-seropositive.

The V gene is TRBV21-1, the J gene TRBJ2-1; the table's D call, TRBD2, has no DNA check behind it. TRBV21-1 is a pseudogene. The CDR3 is 15 amino acids. This chain's CDR3 is CASSPRGSGSGEQFF. The CDR3 coding sequence is TGTGCCAGCAGCCCCCGAGGTAGCGGGAGTGGTGAGCAGTTCTTC.

The rearrangement links TRBV7-9 to TRBJ1-4; possibly TRBD1 for D (5 bases). V was pared by 5 bases and J by 3 bases, with 13 bases between. CDR3 size: 15 residues. In germline, CDR1 is SEHNR, CDR2 FQNEAQ (reference sequence). The CDR3 DNA reads as TGTGCCAGCAGCCCCACAGGCCTACCTAATGAAAAACTGTTTTTT. Translation: CASSPTGLPNEKLFF.

This clone was counted once. The gene calls are TRBV6-1 and TRBJ2-3; no clear D gene. V lost 6 bases, J lost 6 bases, and 10 bases lay in between. Per the germline V gene, CDR1 is MNHNS and CDR2 is SASEGT. The CDR3 is 12 amino acids. The CDR3 is CASRVSGDTQYF. The CDR3 DNA sequence: TGTGCCAGCAGAGTGTCGGGTGATACGCAGTATTTT.

This chain connects TRBV19 to TRBJ1-4; D is perhaps TRBD1 (5 bases). Germline assignment: CDR1 LNHDA and CDR2 SQIVND (reference sequence). V was pared by 5 bases and J by 6 bases, with 16 bases between. This CDR3 is 15 amino acids long. The CDR3 nucleotides read TGTGCCAGTAGTTGGGCGGGGACCGGCGATGAAAAACTGTTTTTT. It specifies CASSWAGTGDEKLFF. Complete variable domain (other parts from reference TRBV19 and TRBJ1-4): DGGITQSPKYLFRKEGQNVTLSCEQNLNHDAMYWYRQDPGQGLRLIYYSQIVNDFQKGDIAEGYSVSREKKESFPLTVTSAQKNPTAFYLCASSWAGTGDEKLFFGSGTQLSVL.

The rearrangement joins TRBV7-2 to TRBJ2-3; maybe TRBD2 (5 bases). The CDR3 is 15 amino acids. V lost 5 bases to trimming and J lost 5 bases, with 17 bases between them. Germline values: CDR1 SGHTA, CDR2 FQGNSA. CDR3 loop: CASSQPPGNEDTQYF. The CDR3 DNA is TGTGCCAGCAGCCAGCCCCCCGGGAACGAAGATACGCAGTATTTT.

This clone was seen only a few times. The chain employs TRBV4-2 and TRBJ1-4, with 8 bases aligning to TRBD1. This CDR3 region has 16 residues. The germline V gene encodes CDR1 LGHNA and CDR2 YNFKEQ. V trimming: 3 bases; J trimming: 8 bases; junction bases outside the gene matches: 11. CDR3 region: CASSQEGQGTGEKLFF. CDR3 DNA: TGTGCCAGCAGCCAGGAAGGACAGGGAACGGGGGAAAAACTGTTTTTT.

This chain joins TRBV7-9 and TRBJ1-1, with D perhaps matching TRBD1 (5 bases). The CDR3 length is 14 residues. The germline CDR1 and CDR2 sequences are SEHNR and FQNEAQ (reference sequence). V lost 5 bases and J 5 bases, leaving 15 bases between the germline ends. CDR3 coding DNA: TGTGCCAGCAGCCTGGCGGGGGTAGGTACTGAAGCTTTCTTT. This codes for CASSLAGVGTEAFF.

Remarks on this clone: The junction departs from germline at one end; a sequencing error may be responsible. This chain connects TRBV7-9 to TRBJ2-3, with 9 bases that match TRBD1. Germline CDR1 SEHNR, CDR2 FQNEAQ (reference sequence). This CDR3 contains 14 residues. The CDR3 DNA follows: TGTTCCAGCAGCGACACACAGGGGGCCGCTACGCAGTATTTT. Amino acid sequence: CSSSDTQGAATQYF.

This clone was counted once. The rearrangement uses TRBV6-5 and TRBJ1-2; 10 nucleotides align to TRBD1. After removal of 8 bases from V and 4 bases from J, the junction contained 7 bases not matched to a gene. Germline V gene data show CDR1 as MNHEY and CDR2 as SVGAGI. There are 14 residues in the CDR3. In nucleotides, the CDR3 is TGTGCCAGCCGCGGGACAGGGGCTACCTATGGCTACACCTTC. It yields the protein CASRGTGATYGYTF.

This clone was recorded only once. The rearrangement links TRBV6-5 to TRBJ2-5; 8 bases fit TRBD1. After removal of 5 bases from V and 7 bases from J, the junction contained 12 bases not matched to a gene. Germline loops: CDR1 MNHEY, CDR2 SVGAGI. There are 15 residues in the CDR3. The CDR3 coding sequence is TGTGCCAGCAGTCCCGACGGGACAGGTTTGGGGACCCAGTACTTC. The encoded protein is CASSPDGTGLGTQYF.

The V gene is TRBV10-3, the J gene TRBJ2-7; 8 bases agree with TRBD1. Germline values: CDR1 ENHRY, CDR2 SYGVKD. The CDR3 is 13 amino acids. The junction had 7 bases not matched to a gene; V was cut back by 7 bases and J by 5 bases. The DNA of the CDR3 is TGTGCCATCACCGCGGCAGGGGGCGACGAGCAGTACTTC. This sequence encodes CAITAAGGDEQYF.

This clone was counted once. This sequence joins TRBV5-1 and TRBJ2-1, with 9 bases fitting TRBD1. V was pared by 5 bases and J by 5 bases, with 11 bases of the junction left unmatched. Germline CDR1 and CDR2: SGHRS and YFSETQ. The CDR3 contains 16 residues. The CDR3 here is CASSSLGTGIDNEQFF. The CDR3 DNA sequence: TGCGCCAGCAGTAGTCTCGGGACAGGGATCGACAATGAGCAGTTCTTC.

Only a few counts were recorded for this clone. The chain uses TRBV5-4 and TRBJ2-7, with D maybe TRBD2 (6 bases). Trimming left V 4 bases short and J 4 bases short, with 15 bases between. This CDR3 comprises 14 residues. CDR1 is SGHNT and CDR2 is YYREEE in the germline V gene (reference sequence). The CDR3 loop is CASSPAGSWYEQYF. The CDR3 bases are TGTGCCAGCAGCCCAGCGGGCTCTTGGTACGAGCAGTACTTC.

This chain joins TRBV6-6 and TRBJ2-3, with 9 bases that match TRBD2. This CDR3 spans 14 amino acids. Germline V CDR1 and CDR2: MNHNY, SVGAGI (reference sequence). With V trimmed by 6 bases and J by 3 bases, 4 bases remained unmatched. CDR3 sequence (DNA): TGTGCCAGCAGCCAGCGGGAGGTTACAGATACGCAGTATTTT. Amino acids: CASSQREVTDTQYF.

V usage is TRBV11-2 and J usage is TRBJ2-1; 10 nucleotides agree with TRBD2. The V segment lost 3 bases and the J segment 6 bases; nucleotides outside the gene matches: 5. CDR3 length: 15 amino acids. The germline V gene has CDR1 SGHAT and CDR2 FQNNGV. The CDR3 nucleotides are TGTGCCAGCAGCTTGGAGGTAGCGGGAGGCAATGAGCAGTTCTTC. This sequence encodes CASSLEVAGGNEQFF.

The chain links TRBV4-2 to TRBJ2-7; 9 nucleotides match TRBD2. Trimming took 1 base from V and 1 from J; bases not matched to a gene: 8. This CDR3 is 17 amino acids long. Germline V gene lookup returns CDR1 LGHNA and CDR2 YNFKEQ. The CDR3 sequence is CASSQAHGSGSSYEQYF. The CDR3 region has the DNA TGTGCCAGCAGCCAAGCCCATGGTAGCGGGAGTTCCTACGAGCAGTACTTC.

The chain uses TRBV2 and TRBJ2-5; 7 nucleotides line up with TRBD1. With 3 bases clipped from V and 4 bases from J, the junction kept 2 bases outside the gene matches. Looked up from germline, CDR1 is SNHLY and CDR2 is FYNNEI. The CDR3 is 13 amino acids. In nucleotides, the CDR3 is TGTGCCAGCAGTGAGACAGGGCCAGAGACCCAGTACTTC. Residues: CASSETGPETQYF.

The V gene is TRBV29-1, the J gene TRBJ2-3; no firm D call. The CDR3 runs 10 residues. The V end lost 6 bases, the J end lost 10 bases, and 11 bases lay between the germline ends. From germline, CDR1 is SQVTM and CDR2 ANQGSEA. The DNA of the CDR3 is TGCAGCGTCTCCTATCAAGCGCAGTATTTT. Protein sequence: CSVSYQAQYF.

The gene calls are TRBV10-1 and TRBJ1-1; D call uncertain. Germline CDR1 and CDR2: WNHNN and SYGVQD (reference sequence). The CDR3 sequence is 13 residues long. The germline V and J ends were trimmed by 8 bases and 5 bases, with 15 bases remaining between them. The CDR3 region is CASGDARGTEAFF. The CDR3 DNA reads TGCGCCAGCGGCGACGCCCGAGGGACTGAAGCTTTCTTT.

V gene TRBV14 combines with J gene TRBJ1-2; TRBD1 might be the D (6 bases). This CDR3 region has 17 residues. Germline V gives CDR1 SGHDN, CDR2 FVKESK. Trimming removed 4 bases at V and 3 bases at J, with 21 bases between. CDR3 protein: CASSPGGGHSLHYGYTF. In nucleotides, the CDR3 is TGTGCCAGCAGCCCCGGTGGGGGCCACTCATTGCACTATGGCTACACCTTC.

CDR3 amino acids: CASSSQGATEAFF. CDR3 coding DNA: TGTGCCAGTAGTTCACAGGGCGCCACTGAAGCTTTCTTT. The J gene is TRBJ1-1, the V gene TRBV19, with D possibly matching TRBD1 (6 bases). The V gene's germline CDR1 is LNHDA and CDR2 SQIVND (reference sequence). V gave up 5 bases and J gave up 4 bases, with 11 bases separating them. This CDR3 region has 13 residues.

This chain links TRBV11-3 with TRBJ2-3, with 7 bases aligning to TRBD2. The V gene end was trimmed by 4 bases and the J gene end by 7 bases; junction bases not matched to a gene: 8. Per the germline V gene, CDR1 is SGHNT and CDR2 is YENEEA. The CDR3 totals 14 residues. The CDR3 region has the DNA TGTGCCAGCAGCTCGGGGGGTGGGAGATATACGCAGTATTTT. The encoded protein is CASSSGGGRYTQYF.